This record concerns one T cell receptor beta chain sequence. Germline lookup yields CDR1 SGHRS and CDR2 YFSETQ. The CDR3 is 14 residues long. With 1 base removed from V and 2 bases from J, the gap between germline ends came to 10 bases. Measured with immunoSEQ multiplex PCR; TCRdb has only the in-frame clones, and not every one. Found here are about 14,000 clones, approximately 40% of them singletons; the top ten hold 2.3%. The authors plated approximately 200,000 CFSE-labeled responder cells with approximately 200,000 irradiated, violet-dye-labeled stimulator cells. The sample originates from a study of graft-versus-host responses after intestinal transplantation.

Sequencing used alloreactive CD8+ T cells from a mixed lymphocyte reaction culture, obtained before intestinal transplant. The sample's subset: CFSE-low proliferating T cells sorted from approximately six-day pre-transplant mixed lymphocyte reaction (GvH or HvG direction). The chain combines TRBV5-1 with TRBJ2-7; perhaps TRBD2 as D (6 bases). The receptor was isolated from a human patient who received an intestinal transplant. CDR3 in DNA: TGCGCCAGCAGCTTGCGGGAGATGCCCTACGAGCAGTACTTC. It translates to CASSLREMPYEQYF.